The 10 T cell receptor beta chains below come from one sample, sequenced in a study of blood T cell repertoires in COVID-19. Using immunoSEQ multiplex PCR, the repertoire was profiled, and TCRdb retains in-frame clones only, with some absent. The sample holds about 270,000 clones, 81% seen once. Sequencing was done on a sample of peripheral blood. The receptor source for this set is a woman aged 60 to 75 with active or convalescent COVID-19.

The chain links TRBV27 to TRBJ2-1; tentatively, D is TRBD2 (5 bases). CDR3 length equals 13 residues. Germline V gene sequence: CDR1 MNHEY, CDR2 SMNVEV (reference sequence). Trimming shortened V by 0 bases and J by 6 bases, and 6 bases separated the two germline ends. The CDR3 sequence is CASSLSEVNEQFF. The CDR3, as DNA: TGTGCCAGCAGTTTATCGGAGGTCAATGAGCAGTTCTTC.

The chain employs TRBV7-9 and TRBJ2-2; TRBD2 might be the D (5 bases). The germline CDR1 and CDR2 sequences are SEHNR and FQNEAQ (reference sequence). The germline V and J ends were trimmed by 1 base and 6 bases, with 9 bases remaining between them. This CDR3 spans 14 amino acids. This chain's CDR3 is CASSLVAGSGELFF. The DNA for the CDR3 is TGTGCCAGCAGCTTAGTCGCGGGCTCCGGGGAGCTGTTTTTT.

This clone came up a few times. The V call is TRBV7-9, the J call TRBJ2-7; D gene uncertain. The CDR3 loop spans 14 amino acids. Trimming shortened V by 1 base and J by 0 bases, and 7 bases separated the two germline ends. Germline loops: CDR1 SEHNR, CDR2 FQNEAQ (reference sequence). CDR3 nucleotide sequence: TGTGCCAGCAGCTTAGATGAGGCCTCCTACGAGCAGTACTTC. Translated: CASSLDEASYEQYF. The full variable domain, its missing parts supplied by reference TRBV7-9 and TRBJ2-7, is DTGVSQNPRHKITKRGQNVTFRCDPISEHNRLYWYRQTLGQGPEFLTYFQNEAQLEKSRLLSDRFSAERPKGSFSTLEIQRTEQGDSAMYLCASSLDEASYEQYFGPGTRLTVT.

The gene calls are TRBV28 and TRBJ2-3; weak D call: TRBD2 (7 bases). Per the germline V gene, CDR1 is MDHEN and CDR2 is SYDVKM. The V and J ends lost 5 bases and 3 bases respectively, with 18 bases between them. The CDR3 is 16 residues long. The CDR3 sequence is CASSPLLGGLTDTQYF. In DNA, the CDR3 is TGTGCCAGCAGTCCCCTCCTGGGGGGGCTAACAGATACGCAGTATTTT.

The chain combines TRBV6-6 with TRBJ2-3, with no clear D. Trimming pared 2 bases from V and 2 bases from J, leaving 5 bases between. Germline V gene sequence: CDR1 MNHNY, CDR2 SVGAGI (reference sequence). This CDR3 is built from 13 residues. The CDR3 reads CASSYDNTDTQYF. CDR3 DNA sequence: TGTGCCAGCAGTTACGACAACACAGATACGCAGTATTTT.

The rearrangement joins TRBV4-2 to TRBJ2-5, with D unresolved. The V gene lost 0 bases and the J gene lost 5 bases, with 4 bases spanning the gap. The germline V gene encodes CDR1 LGHNA and CDR2 YNFKEQ. The CDR3 runs to 12 residues. The CDR3 nucleotides are TGTGCCAGCAGCCAAGATCTGGAGACCCAGTACTTC. It encodes CASSQDLETQYF.

The V gene is TRBV4-3, the J gene TRBJ1-3, with 9 bases lining up with TRBD1. Unmatched junction bases numbered 2, after V lost 4 bases and J lost 4 bases. Germline V gene sequence: CDR1 LGHNA, CDR2 YSLEER. This CDR3 spans 14 amino acids. The CDR3 spells CASSPGTGGNTIYF. For the CDR3, the DNA is TGCGCCAGCAGCCCCGGGACAGGGGGAAACACCATATATTTT.

The chain has TRBV6-2 or TRBV6-3 and TRBJ1-5, with D uncertain. The CDR3 is made up of 14 amino acids. V was cut by 0 bases and J by 4 bases, with 7 bases left in between. Germline V gene lookup returns CDR1 MNHEY and CDR2 SVGEGT. The CDR3 nucleotides are TGTGCCAGCAGTTACTCGGTGACTAATCAGCCCCAGCATTTT. This translates into CASSYSVTNQPQHF.

The chain combines TRBV28 with TRBJ1-1; D is ambiguous. This CDR3 contains 12 residues. V was shortened by 2 bases and J by 9 bases, with 10 bases between the two germline ends. Germline CDR1 is MDHEN and CDR2 is SYDVKM. As DNA, the CDR3 is TGTGCCAGCAGTTTAGGTAGAATCCAAGCTTTCTTT. It is translated as CASSLGRIQAFF.

The CDR3: CACMAGPNTEAFF. The DNA for the CDR3 is TGTGCCTGTATGGCAGGGCCGAACACTGAAGCTTTCTTT. The rearrangement joins TRBV30 to TRBJ1-1, with a weak D call TRBD1 (5 bases). CDR1 GTSNPN and CDR2 SVGIG come from the germline V gene (reference sequence). The CDR3 totals 13 residues. V shed 6 bases and J shed 1 base, with 12 bases lying between them. The full variable domain, rest sourced from reference TRBV30 and TRBJ1-1, is SQTIHQWPATLVQPVGSPLSLECTVEGTSNPNLYWYRQAAGRGLQLLFYSVGIGQISSEVPQNLSASRPQDRQFILSSKKLLLSDSGFYLCACMAGPNTEAFFGQGTRLTVV.